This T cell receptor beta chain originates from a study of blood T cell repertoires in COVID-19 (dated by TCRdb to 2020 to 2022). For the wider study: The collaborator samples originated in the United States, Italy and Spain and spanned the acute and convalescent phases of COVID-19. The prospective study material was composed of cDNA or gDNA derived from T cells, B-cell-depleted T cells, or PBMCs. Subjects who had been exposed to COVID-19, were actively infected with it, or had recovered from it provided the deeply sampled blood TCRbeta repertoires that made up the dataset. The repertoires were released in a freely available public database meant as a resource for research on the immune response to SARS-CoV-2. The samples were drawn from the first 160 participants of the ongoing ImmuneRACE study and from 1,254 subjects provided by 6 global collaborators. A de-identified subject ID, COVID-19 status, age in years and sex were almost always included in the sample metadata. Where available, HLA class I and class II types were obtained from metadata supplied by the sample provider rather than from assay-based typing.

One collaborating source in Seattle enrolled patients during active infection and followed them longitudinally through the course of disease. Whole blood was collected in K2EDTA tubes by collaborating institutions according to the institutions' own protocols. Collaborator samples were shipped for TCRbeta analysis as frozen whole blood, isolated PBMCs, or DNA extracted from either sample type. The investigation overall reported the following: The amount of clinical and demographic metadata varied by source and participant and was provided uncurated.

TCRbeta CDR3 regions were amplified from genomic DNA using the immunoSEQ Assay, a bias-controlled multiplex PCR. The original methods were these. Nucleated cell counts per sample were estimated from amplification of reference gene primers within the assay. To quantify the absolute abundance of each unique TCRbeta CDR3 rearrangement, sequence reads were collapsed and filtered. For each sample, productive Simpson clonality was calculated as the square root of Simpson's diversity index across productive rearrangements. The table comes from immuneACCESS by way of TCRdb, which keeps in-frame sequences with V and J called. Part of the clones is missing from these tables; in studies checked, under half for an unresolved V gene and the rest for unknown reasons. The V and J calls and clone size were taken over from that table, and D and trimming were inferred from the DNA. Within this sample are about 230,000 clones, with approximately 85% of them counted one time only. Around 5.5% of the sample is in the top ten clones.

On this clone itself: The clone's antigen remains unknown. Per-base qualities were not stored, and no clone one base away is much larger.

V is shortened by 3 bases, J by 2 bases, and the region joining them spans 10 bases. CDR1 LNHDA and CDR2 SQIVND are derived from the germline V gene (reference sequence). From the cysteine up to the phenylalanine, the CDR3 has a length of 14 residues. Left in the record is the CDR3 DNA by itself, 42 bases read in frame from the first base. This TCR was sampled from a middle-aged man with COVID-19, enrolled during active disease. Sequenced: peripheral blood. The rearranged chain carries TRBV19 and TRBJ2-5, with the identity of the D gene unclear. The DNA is TGTGCCAGTAGTATTCGTACAGTTCAAGAGACCCAGTACTTC. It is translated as CASSIRTVQETQYF.